The T cell receptor beta chain under discussion was sequenced for a study of T cells in Graves' hyperthyroidism and ophthalmopathy. The CDR3 covers 17 residues. Germline trimming cut 5 bases from V and 7 bases from J; bases unmatched to any gene: 13. Germline loops: CDR1 SGHAT, CDR2 FQNNGV. Regions amplified from RNA transcripts were the TCR beta CDR3 regions. HTBI primers were the set used in a first-round RT-PCR of the TCR CDR3. TCRdb reanalysed the multiplex PCR reads using MiXCR and keeps one entry per CDR3 protein. This sample has about 560,000 distinct CDR3 sequences, with around a sixth found just once. Diagnoses used clinical symptoms, serum thyroxine and TRAb, thyroid ultrasound and orbital computed tomography. Regarding the study as a whole: From stable hyperthyroidism, ophthalmopathy was set apart by a 13 V-J model.

This clonotype was observed many times. Its antigen is still unknown. This clonotype was obtained from a woman aged 30 to 39 with Graves' hyperthyroidism. The chain combines TRBV11-2 with TRBJ2-3; 12 positions match TRBD2. Input material: blood. The CDR3 bases are TGTGCCAGCAGCATAACCACCACTAGCGGGGGGCCGAATACGCAGTATTTT. It specifies CASSITTTSGGPNTQYF. Combining the CDR3 with reference TRBV11-2 and TRBJ2-3 gives the whole variable domain EAGVAQSPRYKIIEKRQSVAFWCNPISGHATLYWYQQILGQGPKLLIQFQNNGVVDDSQLPKDRFSAERLKGVDSTLKIQPAKLEDSAVYLCASSITTTSGGPNTQYFGPGTRLTVL.